What follows are 12 T cell receptor beta chains derived from one specimen sequenced in a study of PD-L1 blockade in urothelial cancer. Measured with immunoSEQ multiplex PCR; TCRdb has only the in-frame clones, and not every one. The table lists 30,000 to 40,000 clones, more than 65% of them singletons, with 3.5% in the top ten. Sequences were derived from PBMCs, sampled around atezolizumab (anti-PD-L1) treatment. Receptor source: a man between 65 and 85 years old with urothelial cancer.

The V gene is TRBV6-1, the J gene TRBJ2-7; D is perhaps TRBD1 (5 bases). The CDR3 consists of 14 residues. Germline V gives CDR1 MNHNS, CDR2 SASEGT. The V gene lost 4 bases and the J gene lost 1 base, with 11 bases spanning the gap. In DNA form, the CDR3 reads TGTGCCAGCAGTGTAACAGGATCGTCCTACGAGCAGTACTTC. It yields the protein CASSVTGSSYEQYF.

CDR3 bases: TGTGCCAGCAGGCCACAGGGGGCGCTGGGCACTGAAGCTTTCTTT. Amino acid sequence: CASRPQGALGTEAFF. V usage is TRBV28 and J usage is TRBJ1-1, with 9 bases lining up with TRBD1. Germline V gene lookup returns CDR1 MDHEN and CDR2 SYDVKM. V lost 6 bases and J lost 4; bases outside the gene matches: 9. The CDR3 has 15 residues. Together with reference TRBV28 and TRBJ1-1, the CDR3 gives the full variable domain: DVKVTQSSRYLVKRTGEKVFLECVQDMDHENMFWYRQDPGLGLRLIYFSYDVKMKEKGDIPEGYSVSREKKERFSLILESASTNQTSMYLCASRPQGALGTEAFFGQGTRLTVV.

The DNA for the CDR3 is TGTGCCAGCAGTGATACCACGGGGAGGCGGCAGCCCCAGCATTTT. This sequence encodes CASSDTTGRRQPQHF. The chain recombines TRBV2 with TRBJ1-5; D gene uncertain. V dropped 3 bases and J dropped 7 bases, with 16 bases sitting between them. CDR3 length: 15 residues. Germline CDR1 reads SNHLY; CDR2 reads FYNNEI.

The chain couples TRBV4-3 to TRBJ1-1; possible D gene TRBD1, 5 bases. This CDR3 contains 14 residues. The germline V gene encodes CDR1 LGHNA and CDR2 YSLEER. V was clipped by 4 bases and J by 7 bases, with 16 bases between them. DNA for the CDR3: TGCGCCAGCAGCCGGACACCTGTGTTTGTTGAAGCTTTCTTT. Encoded protein: CASSRTPVFVEAFF.

This clone was seen a handful of times. CDR3 sequence: CATRPRREGLNEQFF. The DNA for the CDR3 is TGTGCCACCAGACCACGGCGGGAGGGCCTCAATGAGCAGTTCTTC. This chain links TRBV15 with TRBJ2-1; 9 nucleotides align to TRBD2. Losses at the gene ends were 6 bases for V and 6 bases for J; bases not matched to a gene: 9. Germline V CDR1 and CDR2: LNHNV, YYDKDF (reference sequence). CDR3 size: 15 residues.

This chain uses TRBV19 with TRBJ1-5; perhaps TRBD1 as D (5 bases). This CDR3 region has 15 residues. The V gene lost 4 bases and the J gene lost 7 bases, with 17 bases spanning the gap. CDR1 and CDR2 from the germline V gene are LNHDA and SQIVND (reference sequence). CDR3 residues: CASSTGGGFRQPQHF. The CDR3 DNA sequence: TGTGCCAGTAGTACCGGGGGGGGGTTTCGACAGCCCCAGCATTTT.

The chain uses TRBV29-1 and TRBJ2-1; the match to TRBD2 covers 9 bases. The CDR3 sequence is 16 residues long. The V gene's germline CDR1 is SQVTM and CDR2 ANQGSEA. Trimming cost V 1 base and J 7 bases; bases outside gene matches: 11. CDR3 in DNA: TGCAGCGTTGAAGGGGGTCGCGGGGGGGCCCTAAATGAGCAGTTCTTC. It specifies CSVEGGRGGALNEQFF.

This rearrangement joins TRBV19 to TRBJ1-5; 8 nucleotides align to TRBD1. The V gene's germline CDR1 is LNHDA and CDR2 SQIVND (reference sequence). The CDR3 is 16 amino acids. The junction had 7 bases not matched to a gene; V was cut back by 6 bases and J by 0 bases. The CDR3 loop is CASRQGGPNSNQPQHF. Here the CDR3 DNA reads TGTGCCAGTAGACAGGGGGGGCCTAATAGCAATCAGCCCCAGCATTTT.

The chain has TRBV5-5 and TRBJ1-5, with 7 bases identical to TRBD1. CDR1 is SGHKS and CDR2 is YYEKEE in the germline V gene (reference sequence). The ends lost 0 bases at V and 5 bases at J; junction bases unmatched: 8. The CDR3 runs to 16 residues. The CDR3 spells CASSLAAGQIYQPQHF. In DNA form, the CDR3 reads TGTGCCAGCAGCTTGGCCGCGGGACAGATTTATCAGCCCCAGCATTTT.

V gene TRBV28 combines with J gene TRBJ1-5; tentative D call: TRBD1 (6 bases). The CDR3 covers 14 residues. Between the trimmed V and J ends, which lost 5 bases and 5 bases, there was a span of 13 bases. Germline lookup yields CDR1 MDHEN and CDR2 SYDVKM. Written as DNA, the CDR3 is TGTGCCAGCAGTCTGAGCAGGGGAGATCAGCCCCAGCATTTT. Its protein is CASSLSRGDQPQHF.

The chain employs TRBV29-1 and TRBJ2-2, with D possibly TRBD1 on 5 matching bases. The germline gives CDR1 SQVTM, CDR2 ANQGSEA. V was shortened by 5 bases and J by 0 bases, with 10 bases between the two germline ends. This CDR3 is built from 14 residues. CDR3 sequence reads: CSVYGAANTGELFF. The CDR3, as DNA: TGCAGCGTTTATGGGGCAGCGAACACCGGGGAGCTGTTTTTT.

This clone occurred a few times. V and J are TRBV28 and TRBJ1-2; tentatively, D is TRBD1 (5 bases). Trimming took off 2 bases at V and 3 bases at J, with 19 bases between the two ends. This CDR3 region has 17 residues. Germline V gene sequence: CDR1 MDHEN, CDR2 SYDVKM. The CDR3 here is CASSLGQGRAAYYGYTF. In DNA form, the CDR3 reads TGTGCCAGCAGTTTAGGGCAGGGTAGAGCAGCTTACTATGGCTACACCTTC.